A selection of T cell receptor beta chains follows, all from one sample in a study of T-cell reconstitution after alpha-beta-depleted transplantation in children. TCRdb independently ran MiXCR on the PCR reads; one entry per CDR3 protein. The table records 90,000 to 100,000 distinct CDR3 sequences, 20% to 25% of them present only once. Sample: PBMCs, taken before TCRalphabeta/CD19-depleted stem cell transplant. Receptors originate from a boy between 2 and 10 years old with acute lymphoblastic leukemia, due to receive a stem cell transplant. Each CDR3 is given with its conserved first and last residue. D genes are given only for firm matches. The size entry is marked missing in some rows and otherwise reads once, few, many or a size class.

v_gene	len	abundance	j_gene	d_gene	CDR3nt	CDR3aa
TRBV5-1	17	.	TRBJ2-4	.	TGCGCCAGCAGCCCCCAAGCCTTACATAGAGGAGGGAACATTCAGTACTTC	CASSPQALHRGGNIQYF
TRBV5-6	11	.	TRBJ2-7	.	TGTGCCAGCAGCTTTCGGTACGAGCAGTACTTC	CASSFRYEQYF
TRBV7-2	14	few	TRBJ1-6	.	TGTGCCAGCAGCTCGTCCGTAGGGTCGTCACCCCTCCACTTT	CASSSSVGSSPLHF
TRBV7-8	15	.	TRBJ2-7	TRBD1	TGTGCCAGCAGTCCAACCTCCGGGACAGCCTACGAGCAGTACTTC	CASSPTSGTAYEQYF
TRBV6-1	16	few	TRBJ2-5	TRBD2	TGTGCCAGCAGCAGAGGACTAGCGGGAGTAGGAGAGACCCAGTACTTC	CASSRGLAGVGETQYF
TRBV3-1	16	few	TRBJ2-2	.	TGTGCCAGCAGCCAAGTTAGGCTGCCGAACACCGGGGAGCTGTTTTTT	CASSQVRLPNTGELFF
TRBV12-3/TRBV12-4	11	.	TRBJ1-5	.	TGTGCCAGCGGATCCAAAGTAGCCCAGCATTTT	CASGSKVAQHF
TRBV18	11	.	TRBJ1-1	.	TGTGCCAGCTCTTCCGACAGGAAAGCTTTCTTT	CASSSDRKAFF
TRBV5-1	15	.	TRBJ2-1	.	TGCGCCAGCAGCTTCATTGCGGAGGGGCGGAATGAGCAGTTCTTC	CASSFIAEGRNEQFF
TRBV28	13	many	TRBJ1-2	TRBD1	TGTGCCAGCAGCCGGGGGACAGGCTATGGCTACACCTTC	CASSRGTGYGYTF
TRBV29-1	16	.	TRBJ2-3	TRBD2	TGCAGCGTTGATCATCCACTAGCGGGAGGCACAGATACGCAGTATTTT	CSVDHPLAGGTDTQYF
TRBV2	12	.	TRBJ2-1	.	TGTGCCAGCAGGGGGGAGTTAGGAGAGCAGTTCTTC	CASRGELGEQFF
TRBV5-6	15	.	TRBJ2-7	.	TGTGCCAGCAGTTCAATAGTCCGCGTTGAGTACGAGCAGTACTTC	CASSSIVRVEYEQYF
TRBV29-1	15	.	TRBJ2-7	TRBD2	TGCAGCGTTGCCTCATGGACTAGCGGACGGTACGAGCAGTACTTC	CSVASWTSGRYEQYF
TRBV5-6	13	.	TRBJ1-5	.	TGTGCCAGCAGCCCCCTGGGGTCTCAGCCCCAGCATTTT	CASSPLGSQPQHF
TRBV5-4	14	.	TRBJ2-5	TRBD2	TGTGCCAGCAGCTGGGGACTAGCTCGAGAGACCCAGTACTTC	CASSWGLARETQYF
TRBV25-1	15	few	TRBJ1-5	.	TGTGCCAGCAGTGATCGATTTAAGGTTCATCAGCCCCAGCATTTT	CASSDRFKVHQPQHF
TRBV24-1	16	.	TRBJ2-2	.	TGTGCCACCAGTGATTTGCTTGGTGGAGGGACCGGGGAGCTGTTTTTT	CATSDLLGGGTGELFF
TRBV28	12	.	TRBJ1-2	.	TGTGCCAGCAGTTTACGGCACTATGGCTACACCTTC	CASSLRHYGYTF
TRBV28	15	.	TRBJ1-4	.	TGTGCCAGCAGTTCGGCCCTTGCAACTAATGAAAAACTGTTTTTT	CASSSALATNEKLFF